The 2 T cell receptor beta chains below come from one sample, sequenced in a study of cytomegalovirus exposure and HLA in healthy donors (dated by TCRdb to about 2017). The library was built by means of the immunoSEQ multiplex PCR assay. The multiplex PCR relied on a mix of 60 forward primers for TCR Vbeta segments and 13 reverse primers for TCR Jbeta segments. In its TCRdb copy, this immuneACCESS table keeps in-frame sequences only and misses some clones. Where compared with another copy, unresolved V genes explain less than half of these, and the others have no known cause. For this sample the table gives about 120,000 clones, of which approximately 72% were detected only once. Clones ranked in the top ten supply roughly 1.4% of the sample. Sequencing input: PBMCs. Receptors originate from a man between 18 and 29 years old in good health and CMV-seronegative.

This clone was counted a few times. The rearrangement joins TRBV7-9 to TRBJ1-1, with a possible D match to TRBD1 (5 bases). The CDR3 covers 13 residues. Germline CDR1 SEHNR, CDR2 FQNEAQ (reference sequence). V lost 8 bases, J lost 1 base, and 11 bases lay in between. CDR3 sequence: CASRMTENTEAFF. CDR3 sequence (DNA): TGTGCCAGCCGCATGACAGAGAACACTGAAGCTTTCTTT.

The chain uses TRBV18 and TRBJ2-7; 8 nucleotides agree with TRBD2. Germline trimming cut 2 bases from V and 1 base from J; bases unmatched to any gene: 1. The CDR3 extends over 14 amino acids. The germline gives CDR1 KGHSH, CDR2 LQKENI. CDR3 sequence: CASSPTSGSYEQYF. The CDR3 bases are TGTGCCAGCTCACCAACTAGCGGATCCTACGAGCAGTACTTC.